One and the same sample provided the 2 T cell receptor beta chains below, sequenced in a study of cytomegalovirus exposure and HLA in healthy donors. Produced via immunoSEQ multiplex PCR; TCRdb's table is partial and in-frame only. Here the sample spans about 270,000 clones, approximately 83% being singletons. Sequenced sample: PBMCs. The origin of the receptors is a woman under 30 in good health and CMV-seronegative.

With regard to this clone: The sample has other DNA sequences that encode this CDR3 too. This sequence joins TRBV27 and TRBJ1-2; D gene ambiguous. V was clipped by 3 bases and J by 1 base, with 6 bases between them. This CDR3 contains 13 residues. The germline CDR1 and CDR2 sequences are MNHEY and SMNVEV (reference sequence). The CDR3 region is CASSFGLNYGYTF. For the CDR3, the DNA is TGTGCCAGCAGTTTTGGGCTTAACTATGGCTACACCTTC.

J is TRBJ1-1 and V is TRBV5-1, with D uncertain. Germline assignment: CDR1 SGHRS and CDR2 YFSETQ. V lost 3 bases and J 3 bases, leaving 12 bases between the germline ends. CDR3 length: 14 residues. The CDR3: CASSSSGRDTEAFF. The CDR3 region has the DNA TGCGCCAGCAGCTCCTCCGGCCGGGACACTGAAGCTTTCTTT.